The 8 T cell receptor beta chains below were found in one sample sequenced in a study of blood T cell repertoires in COVID-19. TCRdb's copy holds only in-frame clones and misses some; the assay was immunoSEQ multiplex PCR. The sample records just over 150,000 clones, about four fifths being singletons. Sequencing was done on a sample of peripheral blood. The receptors here all came from a man aged 55 to 70 with acute or convalescent COVID-19.

The V and J genes are TRBV11-2 and TRBJ2-7, with D possibly TRBD1 on 6 matching bases. V gave up 1 base and J gave up 2 bases, with 9 bases separating them. The CDR3 extends over 14 amino acids. CDR1 is SGHAT, CDR2 FQNNGV, per germline. Here the CDR3 reads CASSLAQGAYEQYF. The CDR3 nucleotides are TGTGCCAGCAGCTTAGCACAGGGTGCCTACGAGCAGTACTTC.

The V and J genes are TRBV7-2 and TRBJ2-3; the match to TRBD2 covers 8 bases. This CDR3 is 14 amino acids long. CDR1 SGHTA and CDR2 FQGNSA come from the germline V gene. V lost 6 bases, J lost 4 bases, and 6 bases stayed unmatched. DNA for the CDR3: TGTGCCAGCAGTCCTCGGGAGGGACCAGATACGCAGTATTTT. Translated, it gives CASSPREGPDTQYF.

The chain has TRBV11-2 and TRBJ2-5, with D possibly being TRBD1 (5 bases). V shed 5 bases and J shed 4 bases, with 17 bases lying between them. Germline values: CDR1 SGHAT, CDR2 FQNNGV. This CDR3 is built from 15 residues. In DNA form, the CDR3 reads TGTGCCAGCAGCGCACTCAGGGTCCCCGGAGAGACCCAGTACTTC. Residues: CASSALRVPGETQYF.

This sequence joins TRBV6-5 and TRBJ1-5; D uncertain. CDR1 is MNHEY and CDR2 is SVGAGI in the germline V gene. Trimming left V 4 bases short and J 6 bases short, with 7 bases between. This CDR3 comprises 12 residues. CDR3 loop: CASSSPGQPQHF. CDR3 nucleotides: TGTGCCAGCAGTTCCCCCGGTCAGCCCCAGCATTTT.

This clone occurred once. The sample holds other DNA sequences that translate to the same CDR3. V gene TRBV19 combines with J gene TRBJ2-3; TRBD2 matches at 10 bases. From germline, CDR1 is LNHDA and CDR2 SQIVND (reference sequence). The CDR3 spans 15 residues. V was pared by 4 bases and J by 5 bases, with 6 bases of the junction left unmatched. As DNA, the CDR3 is TGTGCCAGTAGTAGGAGACTAGCGGGCCGAGATACGCAGTATTTT. As protein: CASSRRLAGRDTQYF.

CDR3 residues: CAVKPGLAGDEQFF. The CDR3 DNA follows: TGTGCCGTAAAACCGGGACTAGCGGGGGACGAGCAGTTCTTC. The chain combines TRBV10-3 with TRBJ2-1, with 14 nucleotides matching TRBD2. After removal of 11 bases from V and 10 bases from J, the junction contained 10 bases not matched to a gene. The CDR3 is 14 amino acids. Germline values: CDR1 ENHRY, CDR2 SYGVKD.

The chain has TRBV4-3 and TRBJ1-5; possible D gene TRBD1, 6 bases. V shed 0 bases and J shed 4 bases, with 13 bases lying between them. CDR1 is LGHNA, CDR2 YSLEER, per germline. This CDR3 has 16 residues. CDR3 sequence reads: CASSQDWTVGNQPQHF. CDR3 sequence (DNA): TGCGCCAGCAGCCAAGATTGGACAGTGGGAAATCAGCCCCAGCATTTT.

The genes are TRBV29-1 and TRBJ1-4, with 8 nucleotides matching TRBD1. The CDR3 extends over 15 amino acids. The junction had 8 bases not matched to a gene; V was cut back by 1 base and J by 7 bases. The germline V gene has CDR1 SQVTM and CDR2 ANQGSEA. CDR3 in DNA: TGCAGCGTTGAAGTCTCGGCAGGGGGCGGTGAAAAACTGTTTTTT. Protein product: CSVEVSAGGGEKLFF.